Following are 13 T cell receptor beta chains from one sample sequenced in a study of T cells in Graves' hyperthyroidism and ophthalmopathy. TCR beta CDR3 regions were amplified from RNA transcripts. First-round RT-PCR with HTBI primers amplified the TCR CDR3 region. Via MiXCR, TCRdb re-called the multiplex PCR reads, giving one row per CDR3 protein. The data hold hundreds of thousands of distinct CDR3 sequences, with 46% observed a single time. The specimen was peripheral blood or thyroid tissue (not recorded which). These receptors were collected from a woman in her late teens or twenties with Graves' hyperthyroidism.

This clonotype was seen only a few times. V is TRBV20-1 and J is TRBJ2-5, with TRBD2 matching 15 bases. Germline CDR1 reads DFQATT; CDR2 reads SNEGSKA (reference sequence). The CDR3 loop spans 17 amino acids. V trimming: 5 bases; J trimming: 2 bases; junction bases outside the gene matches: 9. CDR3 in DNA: TGCAGTGCTGAAACGGGACTAGCGGGAGGCGTACAAGAGACCCAGTACTTC. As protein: CSAETGLAGGVQETQYF.

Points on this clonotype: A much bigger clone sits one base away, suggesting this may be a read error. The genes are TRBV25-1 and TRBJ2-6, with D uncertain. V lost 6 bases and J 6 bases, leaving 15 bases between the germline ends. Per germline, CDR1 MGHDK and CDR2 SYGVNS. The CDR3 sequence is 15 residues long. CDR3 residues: CASSQDGREANVLTF. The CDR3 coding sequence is TGTGCCAGCAGCCAAGATGGTCGTGAGGCCAACGTCCTGACTTTC.

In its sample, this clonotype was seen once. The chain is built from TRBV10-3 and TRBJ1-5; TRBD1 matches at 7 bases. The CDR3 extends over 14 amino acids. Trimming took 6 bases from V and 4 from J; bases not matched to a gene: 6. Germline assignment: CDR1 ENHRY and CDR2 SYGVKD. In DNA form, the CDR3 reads TGTGCCATCAGCGCAGGGGGAAGGAATCAGCCCCAGCATTTT. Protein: CAISAGGRNQPQHF.

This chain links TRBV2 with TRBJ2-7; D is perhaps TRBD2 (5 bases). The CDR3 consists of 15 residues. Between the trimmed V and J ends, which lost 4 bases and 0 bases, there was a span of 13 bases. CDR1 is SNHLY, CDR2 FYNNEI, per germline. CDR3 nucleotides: TGTGCCAGCAGTGGAGGGTACGTAAGCTCCTACGAGCAGTACTTC. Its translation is CASSGGYVSSYEQYF.

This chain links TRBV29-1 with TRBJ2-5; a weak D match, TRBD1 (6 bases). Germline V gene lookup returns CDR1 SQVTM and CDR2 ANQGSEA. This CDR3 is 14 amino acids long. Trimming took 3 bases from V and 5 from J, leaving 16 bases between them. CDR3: CSVDKQGGYETQYF. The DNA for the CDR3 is TGCAGCGTTGATAAACAGGGCGGCTATGAGACCCAGTACTTC. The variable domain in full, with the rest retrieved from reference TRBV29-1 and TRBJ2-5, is SAVISQKPSRDICQRGTSLTIQCQVDSQVTMMFWYRQQPGQSLTLIATANQGSEATYESGFVIDKFPISRPNLTFSTLTVSNMSPEDSSIYLCSVDKQGGYETQYFGPGTRLLVL.

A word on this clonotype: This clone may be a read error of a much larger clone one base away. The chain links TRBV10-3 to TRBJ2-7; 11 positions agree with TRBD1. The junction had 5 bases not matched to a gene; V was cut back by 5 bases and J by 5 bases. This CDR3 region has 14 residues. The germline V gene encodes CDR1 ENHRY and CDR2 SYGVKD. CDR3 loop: CAISSDRGQDEQYF. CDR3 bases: TGTGCCATCAGTTCGGACAGGGGGCAGGACGAGCAGTACTTC.

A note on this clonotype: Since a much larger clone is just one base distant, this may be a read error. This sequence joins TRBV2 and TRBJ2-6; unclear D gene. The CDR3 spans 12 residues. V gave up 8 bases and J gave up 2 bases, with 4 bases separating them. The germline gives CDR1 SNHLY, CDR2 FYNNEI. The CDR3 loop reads CASGAGANVLTF. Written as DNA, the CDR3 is TGTGCCAGCGGGGCTGGGGCCAACGTCCTGACTTTC.

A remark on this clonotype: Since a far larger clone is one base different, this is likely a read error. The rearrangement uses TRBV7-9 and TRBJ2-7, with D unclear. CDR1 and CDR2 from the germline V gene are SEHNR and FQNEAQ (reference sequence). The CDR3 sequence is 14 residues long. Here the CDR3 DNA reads TGTGCCAGCAGCTTAGCGGGCAGGTCCTACGGGCAGTACTTC. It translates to CASSLAGRSYGQYF. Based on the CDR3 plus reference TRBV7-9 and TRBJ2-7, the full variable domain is DTGVSQNPRHKITKRGQNVTFRCDPISEHNRLYWYRQTLGQGPEFLTYFQNEAQLEKSRLLSDRFSAERPKGSFSTLEIQRTEQGDSAMYLCASSLAGRSYGQYFGPGTRLTVT.

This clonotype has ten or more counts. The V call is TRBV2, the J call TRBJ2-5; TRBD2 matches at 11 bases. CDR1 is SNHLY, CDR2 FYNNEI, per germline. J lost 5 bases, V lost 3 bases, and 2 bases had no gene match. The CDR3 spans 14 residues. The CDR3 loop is CASSEGLAVETQYF. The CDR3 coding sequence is TGTGCCAGCAGTGAGGGACTAGCGGTCGAGACCCAGTACTTC.

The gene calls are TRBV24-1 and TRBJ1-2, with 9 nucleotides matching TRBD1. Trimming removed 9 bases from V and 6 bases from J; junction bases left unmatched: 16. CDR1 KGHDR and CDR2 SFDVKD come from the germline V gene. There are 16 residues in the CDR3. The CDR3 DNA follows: TGTGCCACCCCTCCTAGGACAGGGGCCAGGGAGAATGGCTACACCTTC. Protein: CATPPRTGARENGYTF.

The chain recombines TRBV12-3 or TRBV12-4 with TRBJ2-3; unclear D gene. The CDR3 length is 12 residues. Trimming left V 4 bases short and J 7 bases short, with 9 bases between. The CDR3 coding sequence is TGTGCCAGCAGTTACTCTACGAATACGCAGTATTTT. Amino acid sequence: CASSYSTNTQYF.

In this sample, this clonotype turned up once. Here the CDR3 DNA reads TGTGCCAGCACTAAGGGGGGGGTCGGCACTGAAGCTTTCTTT. This encodes CASTKGGVGTEAFF. V usage is TRBV7-2 and J usage is TRBJ1-1; TRBD1 is a possible D gene (6 bases). In germline, CDR1 is SGHTA, CDR2 FQGNSA. CDR3 length: 14 residues. Trimming left V 7 bases short and J 4 bases short, with 16 bases between.

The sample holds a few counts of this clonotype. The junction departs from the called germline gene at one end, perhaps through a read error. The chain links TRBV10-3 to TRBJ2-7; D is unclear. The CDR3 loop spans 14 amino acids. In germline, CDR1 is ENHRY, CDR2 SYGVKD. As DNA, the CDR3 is TGTGCCAGCAGTTACTCGGCAGGCAGAGGCGAGCAGTACTTC. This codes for CASSYSAGRGEQYF.